This entry describes one TCR beta chain. This sample was included in a study of blood T cell repertoires in COVID-19. About the research overall: Samples representing acute and convalescent COVID-19 were sourced from the United States, Italy and Spain. Sample material is recorded as cDNA or gDNA derived from T cells, B-cell-depleted T cells, or PBMCs.

The table came from immunoSEQ multiplex PCR; TCRdb's copy has only in-frame clones and leaves some out. The sample comprises more than 300,000 clones, 90% of which are singletons, and less than 4% rests with the top ten. Participants were aged roughly 18 to 89 years from around 26 US areas. Categorization into cohorts depended on clinical history that participants reported. The CDR3 totals 14 residues. The germline V gene encodes CDR1 LNHDA and CDR2 SQIVND (reference sequence). V dropped 7 bases and J dropped 0 bases, with 13 bases sitting between them. The chain links TRBV19 to TRBJ2-7; a weak D match, TRBD1 (6 bases). The TCR was taken from a woman aged 25 to 39 who had been exposed to COVID-19. Specimen: PBMCs or T cells enriched from blood (not recorded which). Here the CDR3 DNA reads TGTGCCAGTAAAGGGACACCCGACTCCTACGAGCAGTACTTC. Translating gives CASKGTPDSYEQYF.